A single sample gave rise to the 26 T cell receptor beta chains below, sequenced in a study of CD8+CD57+ T cells in acquired aplastic anemia. Patients chosen for sequencing had shown CD8+CD57+ cell expansion by flow cytometry. Genomic DNA templated the TCR beta VDJ and CDR3 profiling. TCRdb re-derived calls from the reads in MiXCR, one entry per CDR3 protein. The table has about 180,000 distinct CDR3 sequences, about 60% seen once. Sequenced material: sorted CD4+, CD8+, or CD8+CD57+ T cells (not recorded which) from PBMCs. These TCRs come from a human donor with aplastic anemia.

This clonotype has at least ten counts. The V gene is TRBV13, the J gene TRBJ2-6; D is uncertain. The V and J ends lost 5 bases and 0 bases respectively, with 11 bases between them. This CDR3 spans 16 amino acids. CDR1 and CDR2 from the germline V gene are PRHDT and FYEKMQ (reference sequence). The CDR3, as DNA: TGTGCCAGCAGCCAAGGAATCCACTCTGGGGCCAACGTCCTGACTTTC. Translation: CASSQGIHSGANVLTF.

The CDR3 region is CASSRRGRDSPLHF. The CDR3 DNA is TGTGCCAGCAGTCGGAGGGGTAGGGATTCACCCCTCCACTTT. The genes are TRBV7-2 and TRBJ1-6; perhaps TRBD1 as D (5 bases). Trimming removed 6 bases at V and 8 bases at J, with 14 bases between. The germline CDR1 and CDR2 sequences are SGHTA and FQGNSA. This CDR3 spans 14 amino acids.

Regarding this clonotype: The germline gene is not matched at one end of the junction; a read error may be the cause. The V gene is TRBV4-1, the J gene TRBJ1-4; no firm D call. This CDR3 has 14 residues. CDR1 MGHRA and CDR2 YSYEKL come from the germline V gene. The CDR3 DNA sequence: TGCGCCAGCAGCTTTCGCGGGGTTAATGAAAAGCTGCTTTTT. Translation gives CASSFRGVNEKLLF.

The chain uses TRBV6-1 and TRBJ1-2; TRBD1 is a possible D gene (5 bases). There are 15 residues in the CDR3. Germline values: CDR1 MNHNS, CDR2 SASEGT. With 7 bases removed from V and 6 bases from J, the gap between germline ends came to 21 bases. CDR3 region: CASTPGGSGWDGYTF. The DNA of the CDR3 is TGTGCCAGCACCCCGGGGGGGTCCGGTTGGGATGGCTACACCTTC.

The chain couples TRBV7-9 to TRBJ1-6; D call uncertain. CDR1 and CDR2 (germline): SEHNR, FQNEAQ (reference sequence). V gave up 5 bases and J gave up 8 bases, with 10 bases separating them. The CDR3 loop spans 13 amino acids. The CDR3 reads CASSNSHYSPLHF. CDR3 bases: TGTGCCAGCAGCAACTCACACTATTCACCCCTCCACTTT.

This chain joins TRBV20-1 and TRBJ2-7, with 8 positions matching TRBD2. J lost 4 bases, V lost 1 base, and 6 bases had no gene match. Germline CDR1 reads DFQATT; CDR2 reads SNEGSKA (reference sequence). CDR3 size: 14 residues. The chain's CDR3 is CSARAGSGAYEQYF. The CDR3 region has the DNA TGCAGTGCTAGAGCCGGTAGCGGGGCTTACGAGCAGTACTTC.

J is TRBJ2-6 and V is TRBV2, with D perhaps TRBD1 (5 bases). This CDR3 is 16 amino acids long. Germline V CDR1 and CDR2: SNHLY, FYNNEI. V was clipped by 3 bases and J by 4 bases, with 13 bases between them. The CDR3 region is CASSEVDSSGANVLTF. In DNA, the CDR3 is TGTGCCAGCAGTGAGGTTGACAGCTCCGGGGCCAACGTCCTGACTTTC.

The rearrangement uses TRBV16 and TRBJ2-7; the match to TRBD1 covers 9 bases. CDR1 is KGHSY and CDR2 is FQNENV in the germline V gene. The CDR3 contains 16 residues. V gave up 2 bases and J gave up 3 bases; unmatched junction bases: 8. The CDR3: CASSQPDRGQGYEQYF. The CDR3 DNA sequence: TGTGCCAGCAGCCAACCCGACAGGGGACAGGGCTACGAGCAGTACTTC.

This clonotype was recorded many times. This sequence joins TRBV4-1 and TRBJ1-5, with D uncertain. CDR1 MGHRA and CDR2 YSYEKL come from the germline V gene. Trimming took 0 bases from V and 3 from J, leaving 9 bases between them. The CDR3 spans 15 residues. The CDR3 sequence: CASSQDRYPNQPQHF. CDR3 coding DNA: TGCGCCAGCAGCCAAGACAGGTATCCCAATCAGCCCCAGCATTTT.

At least ten counts were recorded for this clonotype. The V gene is TRBV5-4, the J gene TRBJ2-2, with a tentative D call TRBD2 (5 bases). The CDR3 has 15 residues. The germline V and J ends were trimmed by 2 bases and 7 bases, with 15 bases remaining between them. Germline CDR1 is SGHNT and CDR2 is YYREEE (reference sequence). The CDR3 region is CASSFKSGENGELFF. For the CDR3, the DNA is TGTGCCAGCAGCTTCAAATCCGGGGAGAACGGGGAGCTGTTTTTT. Based on the CDR3 plus reference TRBV5-4 and TRBJ2-2, the full variable domain is ETGVTQSPTHLIKTRGQQVTLRCSSQSGHNTVSWYQQALGQGPQFIFQYYREEENGRGNFPPRFSGLQFPNYSSELNVNALELDDSALYLCASSFKSGENGELFFGEGSRLTVL.

This sequence joins TRBV2 and TRBJ1-2, with D tentatively TRBD1 (6 bases). Germline CDR1 is SNHLY and CDR2 is FYNNEI. Between the trimmed V and J ends, which lost 1 base and 6 bases, there was a span of 18 bases. The CDR3 runs 16 residues. Written as DNA, the CDR3 is TGTGCCAGCAGTGAAGAGCCGGTGGGGACAATCGATGGCTACACCTTC. This sequence encodes CASSEEPVGTIDGYTF.

CDR3 nucleotides: TGCAGCGCGAATCCTACAGGGACAGATACGCAGTATTTT. Residues: CSANPTGTDTQYF. This sequence joins TRBV29-1 and TRBJ2-3, with D possibly TRBD1 on 6 matching bases. Looked up from germline, CDR1 is SQVTM and CDR2 is ANQGSEA. V lost 7 bases, J lost 3 bases, and 14 bases lay in between. The CDR3 sequence is 13 residues long.

This clonotype came up many times. V and J are TRBV13 and TRBJ2-7; 9 bases fit TRBD2. The germline V gene has CDR1 PRHDT and CDR2 FYEKMQ (reference sequence). V trimming: 5 bases; J trimming: 4 bases; junction bases outside the gene matches: 9. The CDR3 spans 15 residues. CDR3 coding DNA: TGTGCCAGCAGCCTCATAGGGACTAGCCAATACGAGCAGTACTTC. Its protein is CASSLIGTSQYEQYF. The entire variable domain, with the rest obtained from reference TRBV13 and TRBJ2-7, is as follows: AAGVIQSPRHLIKEKRETATLKCYPIPRHDTVYWYQQGPGQDPQFLISFYEKMQSDKGSIPDRFSAQQFSDYHSELNMSSLELGDSALYFCASSLIGTSQYEQYFGPGTRLTVT.

The rearrangement uses TRBV20-1 and TRBJ2-1; D not certain. CDR3 length: 9 residues. V was clipped by 0 bases and J by 9 bases, with 0 bases between them. Per the germline V gene, CDR1 is DFQATT and CDR2 is SNEGSKA (reference sequence). CDR3 loop: CSARDEQFF. The CDR3 DNA follows: TGCAGTGCTAGAGATGAGCAGTTCTTC.

This clonotype was picked up many times. The chain recombines TRBV7-9 with TRBJ1-4, with TRBD1 as a possible D gene (5 bases). The V gene's germline CDR1 is SEHNR and CDR2 FQNEAQ (reference sequence). V shed 0 bases and J shed 5 bases, with 13 bases lying between them. This CDR3 comprises 16 residues. This CDR3 reads CASSLAGAVRNEKLFF. DNA for the CDR3: TGTGCCAGCAGCTTAGCCGGGGCGGTAAGGAATGAAAAACTGTTTTTT. Supplemented by reference TRBV7-9 and TRBJ1-4, the full variable domain reads DTGVSQNPRHKITKRGQNVTFRCDPISEHNRLYWYRQTLGQGPEFLTYFQNEAQLEKSRLLSDRFSAERPKGSFSTLEIQRTEQGDSAMYLCASSLAGAVRNEKLFFGSGTQLSVL.

The chain joins TRBV6-4 to TRBJ2-3; D is perhaps TRBD2 (6 bases). This CDR3 has 14 residues. V lost 6 bases, J lost 0 bases, and 10 bases lay in between. Per the germline V gene, CDR1 is MRHNA and CDR2 is SNTAGT. As DNA, the CDR3 is TGTGCCAGCAGGGAGGGCGGGAGCACAGATACGCAGTATTTT. Translation: CASREGGSTDTQYF.

This clonotype was observed a handful of times. V gene TRBV5-1 combines with J gene TRBJ2-7, with D perhaps TRBD1 or TRBD2 (5 bases each). The CDR3 has 12 amino acids. Germline V gene data show CDR1 as SGHRS and CDR2 as YFSETQ. Trimming stripped 4 bases from V and 6 bases from J, with 11 bases between. The CDR3 DNA reads TGCGCCAGCAGCCGGGAAGGGGTCGAGCAGTACTTC. Translation gives CASSREGVEQYF.

A single count supports this clonotype. V and J are TRBV15 and TRBJ2-5; 7 bases agree with TRBD1. The J segment lost 4 bases and the V segment lost 5 bases, leaving 7 bases of the junction unmatched. Germline CDR1 LNHNV, CDR2 YYDKDF (reference sequence). CDR3 size: 14 residues. In DNA form, the CDR3 reads TGTGCCACCAGCCCCAGACAGGGATCAGAGACCCAGTACTTC. Translated: CATSPRQGSETQYF.

This clonotype was observed many times. The J gene is TRBJ1-1, the V gene TRBV5-8; 8 nucleotides match TRBD1. The trim removed 4 bases at V and 7 bases at J, leaving 3 bases unmatched. This CDR3 has 12 residues. CDR1 and CDR2 (germline): SGHTS, YDEGEE. This chain's CDR3 is CASSQTGGEAFF. The CDR3 bases are TGTGCCAGCAGCCAAACAGGGGGTGAAGCTTTCTTT.

Turning to this clonotype: A read error may explain this, as a much larger clone is one base away. The chain joins TRBV6-4 to TRBJ2-3; the D is unclear. Looked up from germline, CDR1 is MRHNA and CDR2 is SNTAGT. V was clipped by 2 bases and J by 1 base, with 4 bases between them. The CDR3 runs to 13 residues. DNA for the CDR3: TGTGCCAGCAGTGACGAGGGCACAGATACGCAGTATTTT. The encoded protein is CASSDEGTDTQYF.

The rearrangement links TRBV12-3 or TRBV12-4 to TRBJ1-2; 11 nucleotides align to TRBD1. This CDR3 is built from 16 residues. J lost 3 bases, V lost 6 bases, and 9 bases had no gene match. CDR3 in amino acids: CASRRTGGLWDYGYTF. CDR3 DNA sequence: TGTGCCAGCAGGCGGACAGGGGGCCTCTGGGACTATGGCTACACCTTC.

The chain has TRBV10-2 and TRBJ1-1, with D possibly being TRBD1 (6 bases). Germline V gene data show CDR1 as WSHSY and CDR2 as SAAADI. Trimming cost V 8 bases and J 5 bases, with 15 bases left between them. The CDR3 extends over 13 amino acids. The CDR3, as DNA: TGCGCCAGCCTAATGGACAGTTGGACTGAAGCTTTCTTT. Translating it yields CASLMDSWTEAFF.

This clonotype was detected only a few times. The chain is built from TRBV5-4 and TRBJ1-3; D ambiguous. Germline values: CDR1 SGHNT, CDR2 YYREEE (reference sequence). The V end lost 0 bases, the J end lost 8 bases, and 9 bases lay between the germline ends. The CDR3 totals 13 residues. The CDR3 coding sequence is TGTGCCAGCAGCTTGGCTCCGGGAGACACCATATATTTT. Translation: CASSLAPGDTIYF.

This clonotype was seen many times. The chain employs TRBV7-2 and TRBJ2-2; 7 positions match TRBD1. The CDR3 runs 17 residues. V lost 2 bases, J lost 2 bases, and 8 bases stayed unmatched. CDR1 and CDR2 from the germline V gene are SGHTA and FQGNSA. For the CDR3, the DNA is TGTGCCAGCAGCTTACACCCGGGACAGATAAACACCGGGGAGCTGTTTTTT. Protein sequence: CASSLHPGQINTGELFF.

The chain recombines TRBV7-9 with TRBJ2-5; no reliable D call. The CDR3 covers 13 residues. Germline V gives CDR1 SEHNR, CDR2 FQNEAQ (reference sequence). The germline V and J ends were trimmed by 8 bases and 1 base, with 11 bases remaining between them. As DNA, the CDR3 is TGTGCCAGCTTCGCGAACCTCCAAGAGACCCAGTACTTC. Translated, it gives CASFANLQETQYF.

The rearrangement links TRBV24-1 to TRBJ2-3; D tentatively reads TRBD1 or TRBD2 (6 bases each). This CDR3 spans 15 amino acids. CDR1 is KGHDR and CDR2 is SFDVKD in the germline V gene. Trimming pared 0 bases from V and 2 bases from J, leaving 8 bases between. The CDR3 loop reads CATSDLRGPTDTQYF. Here the CDR3 DNA reads TGTGCCACCAGTGATTTGCGGGGGCCCACAGATACGCAGTATTTT.